The clone carrying this T cell receptor beta chain was detected only once. Antigen: not known. Between the mid-2010s and the late 2010s, patients underwent resection in Japan or China. Two lung cancer pathologists independently confirmed each histologic diagnosis. CDR3 length: 13 amino acids. Germline CDR1 is SGDLS and CDR2 is YYNGEE. V was clipped by 3 bases and J by 1 base, with 7 bases between them. The assay was immunoSEQ multiplex PCR, and TCRdb's table has in-frame clones only and misses some. Here the sample spans 2,000 to 2,500 clones, over 75% being singletons. The data belong to a study of immune evolution from preneoplasia to lung adenocarcinoma. Study-wide results and limits: Clonality was highest in normal lung, lower in later-stage lesions apparently. Normal lung had the highest top T cell clone frequencies.

Input material: FFPE normal lung tissue adjacent to the tumor. The receptor comes from a person aged 55 to 69 with lung adenocarcinoma. The chain is built from TRBV9 and TRBJ1-1; D gene ambiguous. CDR3 coding DNA: TGTGCCAGCAGCGGAGCAGCGAACACTGAAGCTTTCTTT. Translation gives CASSGAANTEAFF.